This TCR beta chain was obtained from a study of blood T cell repertoires in COVID-19 (dated by TCRdb to the early 2020s). As for the study more broadly: Collaborator samples came from the United States, Italy and Spain and covered acute and convalescent phases of COVID-19. The material from the prospective study consisted of cDNA or gDNA derived from T cells, B-cell-depleted T cells, or PBMCs. The dataset comprised deeply sampled blood TCRbeta repertoires from subjects exposed to, actively infected with, or recovered from COVID-19. A freely available public database, intended as a resource for researchers studying the immune response to SARS-CoV-2, is where the repertoires were released. The samples were drawn from two sources: the first 160 participants of the ongoing ImmuneRACE study, and 1,000 to 1,500 subjects contributed by 6 global collaborators. Sample metadata almost always included a de-identified subject ID, COVID-19 status, age in years and sex. Where HLA class I and class II types were available, the types were taken from metadata supplied by the sample provider, not from assay-based typing. General conclusions and limits of the study: The quantity of clinical and demographic metadata differed by source and by participant and was supplied without curation.

Trimming accounts for 6 bases at V and 4 bases at J, while the number of junction bases matched to no gene is 14. The CDR3, from cysteine to phenylalanine, totals 16 residues. The retained sequence is limited to the CDR3, 48 bases, with the frame set at the first base. As encoded in the germline V gene (reference sequence), CDR1 is LNHDA while CDR2 is SQIVND. TCRbeta CDR3 regions were amplified from genomic DNA using the immunoSEQ Assay, a bias-controlled multiplex PCR. As for how the authors treated the data: Nucleated cell counts per sample were estimated from amplification of reference gene primers within the assay. To quantify the absolute abundance of each unique TCRbeta CDR3 rearrangement, sequence reads were collapsed and filtered. For each sample, productive Simpson clonality was calculated as the square root of Simpson's diversity index across productive rearrangements. As stored in TCRdb, this immuneACCESS dataset retains in-frame rearrangements with V and J assigned. A fraction of the clones does not appear; measured against another copy, unresolved V genes explain less than half of the discrepancy, and the remainder lacks a known reason. That table supplies the V and J calls and clone size; D and trimming were determined from the DNA. The table for this sample lists fewer than 70,000 clones; roughly 88% of them were counted only once. About 2.3% of the sample is taken by the ten largest.

Each collaborating institution followed its own protocols to collect whole blood in K2EDTA tubes. For TCRbeta analysis, collaborators shipped samples in one of three forms: frozen whole blood, isolated PBMCs, or DNA extracted from either of those sample types. As for this clone: Its antigen remains undetermined. One base away there is no much larger clone; base qualities are not given.

The TCR comes from a human donor in a cohort sampled during active COVID-19. This chain is built from TRBV19 and TRBJ2-5, with 7 bases in between that match TRBD1. Sequencing was carried out using peripheral blood. The nucleotides read TGTGCCAGTAGCCCTAGACAGGGTGGTAGGCGAGAGACCCAGTACTTC. The resulting protein is CASSPRQGGRRETQYF.